This record looks at one T cell receptor beta chain sequence and its context. Its specificity is unknown. The data are from a study of T cell responses to AZD1222 COVID-19 vaccine. For the study at large: Investigators merged groups given second doses at roughly 4 or roughly 12 weeks.

TCRdb's table, derived via immunoSEQ multiplex PCR, lists solely in-frame clones and lacks some. The sample holds over 150,000 clones, approximately 86% seen once. Germline V lookup: CDR1 MNHEY, CDR2 SVGAGI. The V end lost 6 bases, the J end lost 6 bases, and 12 bases lay between the germline ends. The CDR3 consists of 12 residues. Overall study results and limits: Spike-specific TCR repertoires showed rising breadth and depth after two AZD1222 doses. Repertoire samples came only from after the peak T cell response.

The sequence came from an adult in good health. Sequenced here: peripheral blood, sampled on day 0 of AZD1222 vaccination. The chain links TRBV6-5 to TRBJ2-7; D unresolved. The DNA of the CDR3 is TGTGCCAGCAGCCCGACCTCGCTCGAGCAGTACTTC. Its translation: CASSPTSLEQYF.